The 27 T cell receptor beta chains given below trace back to one sample, sequenced in a study of OX40 agonist ivuxolimab in advanced cancers. Using immunoSEQ multiplex PCR, the repertoire was profiled, and TCRdb retains in-frame clones only, with some absent. The sample has 55,000 to 75,000 clones; 80% are singletons. The specimen comprised CD4+ or CD8+ T cells sorted from blood, sampled in a trial of the OX40 agonist ivuxolimab. These receptors were collected from an adult with an advanced solid tumor such as melanoma, head and neck, liver or kidney cancer.

The gene calls are TRBV15 and TRBJ2-7, with a possible D match to TRBD2 (5 bases). There are 16 residues in the CDR3. V lost 5 bases to trimming and J lost 1 base, with 18 bases between them. Per germline, CDR1 LNHNV and CDR2 YYDKDF (reference sequence). The CDR3 protein is CATSPPGGSVSYEQYF. In nucleotides, the CDR3 is TGTGCCACCAGCCCGCCCGGCGGGTCAGTTTCCTACGAGCAGTACTTC.

The chain is built from TRBV5-6 and TRBJ2-3, with a weak D call TRBD2 (5 bases). Germline CDR1 and CDR2: SGHDT and YYEEEE. The CDR3 is 15 residues long. V lost 4 bases and J 5 bases, leaving 17 bases between the germline ends. The CDR3 loop is CASSRGPGSGDTQYF. The DNA for the CDR3 is TGTGCCAGCAGCCGAGGGCCGGGCTCGGGAGATACGCAGTATTTT.

Here the CDR3 reads CAWRNIGGTDTQYF. CDR3 coding DNA: TGTGCCTGGAGGAACATCGGGGGGACAGATACGCAGTATTTT. This chain joins TRBV30 and TRBJ2-3; 7 bases fit TRBD2. The germline gives CDR1 GTSNPN, CDR2 SVGIG (reference sequence). The CDR3 runs to 14 residues. V dropped 3 bases and J dropped 3; count of bases not matched to a gene: 6.

The gene calls are TRBV2 and TRBJ1-5; 7 nucleotides agree with TRBD1. Germline values: CDR1 SNHLY, CDR2 FYNNEI. J was trimmed by 2 bases and V by 2 bases; bases with no gene match: 6. The CDR3 extends over 16 amino acids. The CDR3 nucleotides are TGTGCCAGCAGTGAACCAGGGGGGAATGGCAATCAGCCCCAGCATTTT. This translates into CASSEPGGNGNQPQHF.

The chain carries TRBV27 and TRBJ2-5; 8 nucleotides line up with TRBD1. Germline V CDR1 and CDR2: MNHEY, SMNVEV (reference sequence). The CDR3 consists of 15 residues. J gave up 4 bases and V 2 bases, and 6 bases lay outside the gene matches. Here the CDR3 reads CASSLQGAHGETQYF. The CDR3 region has the DNA TGTGCCAGCAGTTTACAGGGGGCGCATGGAGAGACCCAGTACTTC.

V usage is TRBV11-3 and J usage is TRBJ2-7, with 8 nucleotides matching TRBD2. The V gene's germline CDR1 is SGHNT and CDR2 YENEEA. The length of the CDR3 is 15 residues. V shed 5 bases, J shed 7 bases, and the junction held 13 bases outside the gene matches. The CDR3 nucleotides are TGTGCCAGCAGCATGACGGGACTAGGAGGATTTGAGCAGTACTTC. Translation: CASSMTGLGGFEQYF. Supplemented by reference TRBV11-3 and TRBJ2-7, the full variable domain reads EAGVVQSPRYKIIEKKQPVAFWCNPISGHNTLYWYLQNLGQGPELLIRYENEEAVDDSQLPKDRFSAERLKGVDSTLKIQPAELGDSAVYLCASSMTGLGGFEQYFGPGTRLTVT.

The chain joins TRBV5-4 to TRBJ1-2; possibly TRBD1 for D (5 bases). CDR3 length equals 15 residues. Trimming left V 1 base short and J 2 bases short, with 12 bases between. The germline gives CDR1 SGHNT, CDR2 YYREEE (reference sequence). This CDR3 reads CASSLRTAGNYGYTF. CDR3 nucleotides: TGTGCCAGCAGCTTGCGTACGGCAGGGAACTATGGCTACACCTTC.

The rearrangement links TRBV5-1 to TRBJ1-4; 9 nucleotides match TRBD1. The ends lost 4 bases at V and 5 bases at J; junction bases unmatched: 3. Looked up from germline, CDR1 is SGHRS and CDR2 is YFSETQ. There are 14 residues in the CDR3. CDR3 DNA sequence: TGCGCCAGCAGCGAGGGACAGGGCAATGAAAAACTGTTTTTT. Residues: CASSEGQGNEKLFF.

The rearrangement links TRBV6-6 to TRBJ2-3; TRBD2 is a possible D gene (6 bases). Trimming removed 6 bases from V and 1 base from J, with 11 bases in between. CDR3 size: 14 residues. Germline assignment: CDR1 MNHNY and CDR2 SVGAGI (reference sequence). The chain's CDR3 is CASRETGGTDTQYF. Here the CDR3 DNA reads TGTGCCAGCAGAGAGACGGGGGGCACAGATACGCAGTATTTT.

The V and J genes are TRBV9 and TRBJ1-2; 8 bases align to TRBD1. Germline CDR1 is SGDLS and CDR2 is YYNGEE. This CDR3 has 13 residues. The V gene end was trimmed by 2 bases and the J gene end by 5 bases; junction bases not matched to a gene: 2. CDR3 nucleotide sequence: TGTGCCAGCAGCGTCGGGACAGGTTATGGCTACACCTTC. Protein sequence: CASSVGTGYGYTF.

The chain has TRBV5-8 and TRBJ2-1; 7 positions match TRBD1. V lost 0 bases to trimming and J lost 9 bases; unmatched junction nucleotides: 6. The germline CDR1 and CDR2 sequences are SGHTS and YDEGEE. The CDR3 consists of 14 residues. DNA for the CDR3: TGTGCCAGCAGCTTGGTAAAGGGGGCGAGTGAGCAGTTCTTC. Its protein product is CASSLVKGASEQFF.

The genes are TRBV7-2 and TRBJ2-7, with no clear D. The V and J ends lost 1 base and 2 bases respectively, with 6 bases between them. The germline CDR1 and CDR2 sequences are SGHTA and FQGNSA. This CDR3 spans 13 amino acids. For the CDR3, the DNA is TGTGCCAGCAGCTTAGGGACGGCCTACGAGCAGTACTTC. It is translated as CASSLGTAYEQYF. The whole variable domain, filled in from reference TRBV7-2 and TRBJ2-7, reads GAGVSQSPSNKVTEKGKDVELRCDPISGHTALYWYRQSLGQGLEFLIYFQGNSAPDKSGLPSDRFSAERTGGSVSTLTIQRTQQEDSAVYLCASSLGTAYEQYFGPGTRLTVT.

The gene calls are TRBV7-6 and TRBJ2-3; perhaps TRBD2 as D (5 bases). Germline CDR1 is SGHVS and CDR2 is FNYEAQ. The CDR3 runs 14 residues. V was shortened by 2 bases and J by 8 bases, with 14 bases between the two germline ends. The CDR3, as DNA: TGTGCCAGCAGCTTAACAGCGGCCTCGGGTACGCAGTATTTT. It encodes CASSLTAASGTQYF.

This clone is a singleton in its sample. The chain combines TRBV7-2 with TRBJ2-7; 7 nucleotides line up with TRBD1. The CDR3 contains 15 residues. The ends lost 1 base at V and 4 bases at J; junction bases unmatched: 7. CDR1 and CDR2 from the germline V gene are SGHTA and FQGNSA. CDR3 nucleotide sequence: TGTGCCAGCAGCTTAGATGGTGTCAGGGGGTACGAGCAGTACTTC. It encodes CASSLDGVRGYEQYF.

The gene calls are TRBV6-1 and TRBJ2-1; D is possibly TRBD2 (6 bases). Germline CDR1 reads MNHNS; CDR2 reads SASEGT. The V end was cut by 4 bases, the J end by 0 bases, with 16 bases between. This CDR3 region has 17 residues. For the CDR3, the DNA is TGTGCCAGCAGTGGAGGCGGAGGGAAGAGCTCCTACAATGAGCAGTTCTTC. Amino acid sequence: CASSGGGGKSSYNEQFF.

The chain couples TRBV9 to TRBJ2-2; tentatively, D is TRBD2 (5 bases). V was pared by 4 bases and J by 0 bases, with 13 bases between. CDR1 is SGDLS and CDR2 is YYNGEE in the germline V gene. The CDR3 is 16 residues long. The CDR3 here is CASSPRRGTNTGELFF. The CDR3 DNA follows: TGTGCCAGCAGCCCCCGTCGGGGTACGAACACCGGGGAGCTGTTTTTT.

This chain connects TRBV10-1 to TRBJ2-3; TRBD1 matches 9 bases. This CDR3 spans 15 amino acids. Trimming took 1 base from V and 1 from J; bases not matched to a gene: 0. The V gene's germline CDR1 is WNHNN and CDR2 SYGVQD (reference sequence). CDR3 residues: CASSEWTGGTDTQYF. As DNA, the CDR3 is TGCGCCAGCAGTGAGTGGACAGGGGGCACAGATACGCAGTATTTT.

The gene calls are TRBV27 and TRBJ2-3; D is ambiguous. CDR1 and CDR2 from the germline V gene are MNHEY and SMNVEV (reference sequence). The CDR3 is made up of 15 amino acids. Trimming took 3 bases from V and 7 from J, leaving 17 bases between them. The CDR3 DNA follows: TGTGCCAGCAGTTTCGCGGTGGGCCTCACGAATACGCAGTATTTT. This translates into CASSFAVGLTNTQYF.

This clone came up a few times. The rearrangement joins TRBV2 to TRBJ2-7, with D perhaps TRBD1 or TRBD2 (5 bases each). The CDR3 runs to 15 residues. The germline V and J ends were trimmed by 1 base and 7 bases, with 17 bases remaining between them. Germline-derived CDR1 and CDR2 are SNHLY and FYNNEI. The CDR3: CASSEERGEWGEQYV. CDR3 nucleotides: TGTGCCAGCAGTGAAGAACGGGGAGAATGGGGGGAGCAGTACGTC.

The chain couples TRBV7-2 to TRBJ2-2; maybe TRBD2 (5 bases). Trimming removed 5 bases at V and 7 bases at J, with 14 bases between. The CDR3 is made up of 14 amino acids. Germline CDR1 reads SGHTA; CDR2 reads FQGNSA. In nucleotides, the CDR3 is TGTGCCAGCAGCCTCAGGTTACGGGGCGGGGAGCTGTTTTTT. This sequence encodes CASSLRLRGGELFF. Variable domain in full (rest from reference TRBV7-2 and TRBJ2-2): GAGVSQSPSNKVTEKGKDVELRCDPISGHTALYWYRQSLGQGLEFLIYFQGNSAPDKSGLPSDRFSAERTGGSVSTLTIQRTQQEDSAVYLCASSLRLRGGELFFGEGSRLTVL.

CDR3 nucleotides: TGCAGCGTTGAAGATTCTCCCATGAGCGGGGTTTACAATGAGCAGTTCTTC. As protein: CSVEDSPMSGVYNEQFF. This sequence joins TRBV29-1 and TRBJ2-1, with 7 bases lining up with TRBD2. V trimming: 0 bases; J trimming: 4 bases; junction bases outside the gene matches: 12. The CDR3 runs 17 residues. Germline loops: CDR1 SQVTM, CDR2 ANQGSEA.

This chain uses TRBV4-3 with TRBJ2-7; D is perhaps TRBD1 (6 bases). The CDR3 loop spans 16 amino acids. Looked up from germline, CDR1 is LGHNA and CDR2 is YSLEER. The V end lost 1 base, the J end lost 2 bases, and 15 bases lay between the germline ends. The chain's CDR3 is CASSQARTGFAYEQYF. The CDR3 region has the DNA TGCGCCAGCAGCCAAGCCCGAACAGGGTTTGCCTACGAGCAGTACTTC.

This chain connects TRBV28 to TRBJ2-2; D remains ambiguous. The CDR3 is 13 amino acids. V dropped 3 bases and J dropped 6 bases, with 8 bases sitting between them. In germline, CDR1 is MDHEN, CDR2 SYDVKM. Written as DNA, the CDR3 is TGTGCCAGCAGTTTCGGTGGGGCCGGGGAGCTGTTTTTT. Protein: CASSFGGAGELFF.

J is TRBJ2-1 and V is TRBV5-4; 8 bases match TRBD1. CDR3 length equals 15 residues. Germline loops: CDR1 SGHNT, CDR2 YYREEE (reference sequence). The J segment lost 2 bases and the V segment lost 7 bases, leaving 8 bases of the junction unmatched. The CDR3 region is CASGLGQDAYNEQFF. In DNA, the CDR3 is TGTGCCAGCGGACTGGGACAGGACGCCTACAATGAGCAGTTCTTC.

The CDR3 bases are TGCGCCAGCAGCCAAGTGGATAGGATCTACACCTTC. Translating it yields CASSQVDRIYTF. The genes are TRBV4-1 and TRBJ1-2; no clear D gene. CDR1 is MGHRA, CDR2 YSYEKL, per germline. The CDR3 length is 12 residues. The V gene lost 1 base and the J gene lost 10 bases, with 10 bases spanning the gap.

This chain connects TRBV2 to TRBJ1-2, with D perhaps TRBD1 (5 bases). The CDR3 totals 13 residues. V shed 6 bases and J shed 2 bases, with 10 bases lying between them. In germline, CDR1 is SNHLY, CDR2 FYNNEI. The CDR3 nucleotides are TGTGCCAGCAGGAGGGACGGGAACTATGGCTACACCTTC. Encoded protein: CASRRDGNYGYTF.

This clone was detected a few times. This sequence joins TRBV19 and TRBJ2-7; TRBD2 might be the D (6 bases). V dropped 3 bases and J dropped 5 bases, with 17 bases sitting between them. Germline CDR1 and CDR2: LNHDA and SQIVND (reference sequence). This CDR3 has 15 amino acids. This chain's CDR3 is CASSIDGEEYNEQYF. CDR3 nucleotide sequence: TGTGCCAGTAGTATTGATGGGGAGGAATACAACGAGCAGTACTTC.